This TCR beta chain was captured by sequencing in a study of regulatory T cells after allogeneic stem cell transplantation (dated by TCRdb to the late 2010s). About the investigation overall: Patients were grouped by whether acute graft-versus-host disease developed within 100 days after stem cell transplantation. CD4+CD25+CD127- regulatory T cells were isolated from patient PBMCs by fluorescence-activated cell sorting. Conventional CD4+ T cells defined as CD4+CD25+/-CD127+ were also sorted and TCR-sequenced for comparison in the study. The study compared the regulatory T-cell TCR repertoire after allogeneic stem cell transplantation between patients with and without acute graft-versus-host disease.

The meaning of the sample's time point label: 30 days after allogeneic hematopoietic stem cell transplantation. At 30 days after allogeneic hematopoietic stem cell transplantation, peripheral blood mononuclear cells were collected from the patients. From the germline V gene, CDR1 is SGHRS and CDR2 is YFSETQ. Reading from cysteine to phenylalanine, the CDR3 counts 15 amino acids. Left in the record is the CDR3 DNA by itself, 45 bases read in frame from the first base. Sequencing used an Illumina MiSeq. The SMARTer RACE cDNA Amplification kit was used to reverse transcribe the RNA, and the TCR beta CDR3 region was then amplified. RNA from sorted cells was extracted with the RNeasy Mini Kit. Illumina paired-end sequencing was applied to the TCR beta amplicons. The paper's data handling went like this. MiXCR, VDJtools and the tcR R package were used for TCR repertoire analysis. The inverse Simpson index was used to measure diversity, and clones were grouped as rare, small, medium or expanded based on each clone's proportion of the repertoire. TCRdb redid the processing of the public reads, applying fastp at Q25 and MiXCR, and retained in-frame beta chains. Each entry is one CDR3 protein sequence, shown with its most common DNA and genes. It is TCRdb's table, rather than the study itself, that gives the V and J calls and clone size. The sample profile shows about 4,600 distinct CDR3 sequences; around 97% of them were found once. In total, the top ten clones hold roughly 40% of the sample.

Study-wide conclusions, independent of this receptor: Conventional CD4+ T-cell repertoire diversity did not differ significantly between patients with and without graft-versus-host disease. A significantly larger repertoire share was occupied by the top 10 regulatory T-cell clones in non-GvHD patients, which suggested expansion of presumably allo-specific protective clones. None of the regulatory T-cell clones was shared across all patients, and no significant correlation was found between sorted cell numbers and the inverse Simpson index. Compared with patients who had graft-versus-host disease, patients without the disease had a regulatory T-cell TCR repertoire that was more focused and less diverse. Because the patient sample size was small, the findings needed to be validated in a larger cohort.

Concerning this clonotype itself: What this receptor recognizes is not known. Its ends do not fully match the called genes, so a read error is possible.

The receptor was isolated from a human patient who had an allogeneic stem cell transplant, so the T cells may come from the graft donor. Material: sorted CD4+ T cells from blood (whether regulatory or conventional is not recorded), obtained 30 days after allogeneic stem cell transplant. The chain is assembled from TRBV5-1 and TRBJ2-7; a tentative D match to TRBD2 spans 5 bases. At the DNA level, the sequence is TGCGCCAGCAGCTTGGTAACGGGATCCATGTACGAACAGTACTTC. It translates as CASSLVTGSMYEQYF.